This TCR beta chain derives from a study of vaccination effects on CD4 cells after COVID-19. Comments on this clone: Its antigen is unidentified.

The CDR3 loop spans 15 amino acids. The V segment lost 5 bases and the J segment 9 bases; nucleotides outside the gene matches: 10. Germline V gene lookup returns CDR1 MNHEY and CDR2 SVGEGT. Under the ViraFEST assay, PBMC were stimulated with viral peptide pools so that antigen-specific CD4+ T cells expanded. Sequencing was performed afterwards. Culture proceeded for approximately 9 days, and CD4+ T cells were then isolated. No vaccinee had earlier SARS-CoV-2 infection, and nucleocapsid antibodies were negative. TCRdb's table, derived via immunoSEQ multiplex PCR, lists solely in-frame clones and lacks some. The table has fewer than 40,000 clones, 55% to 75% seen once; the top ten hold about 23%.

The sample consisted of CD4+ T cells from PBMCs cultured with SARS-CoV-2 spike peptides, taken before COVID-19 vaccination. The source is a human donor who received a COVID-19 vaccine. The rearrangement uses TRBV6-2 or TRBV6-3 and TRBJ2-1; 10 bases fit TRBD1. The CDR3 is CASSQRDRGNSEQFF. The CDR3 DNA reads TGTGCCAGCAGTCAACGGGACAGGGGAAACAGTGAGCAGTTCTTC.